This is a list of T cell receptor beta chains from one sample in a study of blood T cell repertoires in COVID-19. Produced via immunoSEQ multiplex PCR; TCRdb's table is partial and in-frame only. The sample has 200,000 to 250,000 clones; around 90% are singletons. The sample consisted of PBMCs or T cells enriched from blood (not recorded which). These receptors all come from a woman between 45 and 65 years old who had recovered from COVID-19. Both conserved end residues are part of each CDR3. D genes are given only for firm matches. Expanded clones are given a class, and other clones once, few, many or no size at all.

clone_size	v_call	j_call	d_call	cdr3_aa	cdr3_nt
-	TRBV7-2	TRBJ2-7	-	CASSLDIFYEQYF	TGTGCCAGCAGCTTAGATATTTTCTACGAGCAGTACTTC
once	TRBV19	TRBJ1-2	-	CASRTFLNYGYTF	TGTGCCAGTAGGACATTTCTCAACTATGGCTACACCTTC
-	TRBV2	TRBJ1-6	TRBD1	CASRQGDWGSPLHF	TGTGCCAGCAGGCAGGGGGATTGGGGATCACCCCTCCACTTT
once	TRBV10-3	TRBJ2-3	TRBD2	CAISGGLAGGTDTQYF	TGTGCCATCAGTGGGGGACTAGCGGGGGGCACAGATACGCAGTATTTT
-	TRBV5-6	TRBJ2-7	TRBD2	CASSKIAGPSYEQYF	TGTGCCAGCAGCAAAATAGCGGGGCCGTCCTACGAGCAGTACTTC
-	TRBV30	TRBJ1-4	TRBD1	CASDRGREKLFF	TGTGCCTCGGACAGGGGGCGGGAAAAACTGTTTTTT
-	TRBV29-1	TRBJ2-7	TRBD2	CSGTSGYEQYF	TGCAGTGGGACTAGTGGATACGAGCAGTACTTC
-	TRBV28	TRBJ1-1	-	CASSLDRLTEAFF	TGTGCCAGCAGTTTAGACAGGCTCACTGAAGCTTTCTTT
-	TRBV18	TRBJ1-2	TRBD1	CASSPTGQDSAYTF	TGTGCCAGCTCACCTACTGGACAGGATTCAGCCTACACCTTC
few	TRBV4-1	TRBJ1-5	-	CASSQQQRLDQPQHF	TGCGCCAGCAGCCAACAACAGCGGTTGGATCAGCCCCAGCATTTT
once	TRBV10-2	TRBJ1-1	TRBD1	CASSVEKGATEAFF	TGCGCCAGCAGTGTAGAAAAGGGGGCCACTGAAGCTTTCTTT
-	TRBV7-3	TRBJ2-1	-	CASSLIGGTDNEQFF	TGTGCCAGCAGCTTAATAGGCGGAACCGACAATGAGCAGTTCTTC
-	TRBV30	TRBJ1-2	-	CAWSVFEGVYGYTF	TGTGCCTGGAGTGTTTTCGAGGGGGTGTATGGCTACACCTTC
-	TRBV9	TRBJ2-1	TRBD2	CASSEDPTSGAYNEQFF	TGTGCCAGCAGCGAGGATCCGACTAGCGGGGCCTACAATGAGCAGTTCTTC
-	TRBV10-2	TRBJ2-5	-	CASSDQGSETQYF	TGCGCCAGCAGTGACCAGGGTTCCGAGACCCAGTACTTC
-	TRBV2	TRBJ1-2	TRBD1	CASSDGTANYGYTF	TGTGCCAGCAGTGATGGGACAGCCAACTATGGCTACACCTTC
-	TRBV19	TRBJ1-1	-	CASSTPRGAFF	TGTGCCAGTAGTACCCCGAGGGGGGCTTTCTTT
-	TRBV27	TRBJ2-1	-	CASSFVSGSYNEQFF	TGTGCCAGCAGTTTTGTTAGCGGCTCCTACAATGAGCAGTTCTTC
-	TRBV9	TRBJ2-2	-	CASSPGLNTGELFF	TGTGCCAGCAGCCCAGGACTGAACACCGGGGAGCTGTTTTTT
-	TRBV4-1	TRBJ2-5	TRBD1	CASSQQRTGTGVPETQYF	TGCGCCAGCAGCCAACAGAGGACCGGGACAGGGGTTCCAGAGACCCAGTACTTC
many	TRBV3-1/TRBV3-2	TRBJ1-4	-	CASSQDRVEKLFF	TGTGCCAGCAGCCAAGACAGGGTTGAAAAACTGTTTTTT
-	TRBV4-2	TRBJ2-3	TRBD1	CASSRSDRVLDTQYF	TGTGCCAGCAGCCGATCGGACAGGGTGCTTGATACGCAGTATTTT
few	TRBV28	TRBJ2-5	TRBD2	CASSPRTSGRARTETQYF	TGTGCCAGCAGCCCAAGGACTAGCGGGAGGGCCCGGACAGAGACCCAGTACTTC
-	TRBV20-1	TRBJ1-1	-	CSAKTVTEAFF	TGCAGTGCTAAGACAGTCACTGAAGCTTTCTTT
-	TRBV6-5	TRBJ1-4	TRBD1	CASGQPFSGGKLFF	TGTGCCAGTGGACAGCCTTTCTCAGGGGGAAAACTGTTTTTT
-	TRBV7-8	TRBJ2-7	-	CASSFSLTYEQYF	TGTGCCAGCAGCTTTTCACTGACCTACGAGCAGTACTTC
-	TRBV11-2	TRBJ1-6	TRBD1	CASSPAGTGTGSPLHF	TGTGCCAGCAGCCCCGCCGGGACAGGGACGGGTTCACCCCTCCACTTT
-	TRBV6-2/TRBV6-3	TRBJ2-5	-	CASSYAGLGFVETQYF	TGTGCCAGCAGTTACGCAGGGTTGGGATTTGTAGAGACCCAGTACTTC
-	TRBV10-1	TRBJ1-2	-	CASSRDTNYGYTF	TGCGCCAGCAGCCGGGACACGAACTATGGCTACACCTTC
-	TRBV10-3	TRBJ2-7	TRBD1	CAISESDRVRYEQYF	TGTGCCATCAGTGAGTCGGACAGGGTTCGGTACGAGCAGTACTTC